The sequence of this T cell receptor (beta chain) was determined in a study of cytomegalovirus exposure and HLA in healthy donors. The study, taken as a whole, reports: Compared with the approximately 670-donor mean, an Asian-associated ancestry cluster reportedly had fewer N-insertions, according to a later analysis.

PCR primers comprised 60 Vbeta and 13 Jbeta primers. Some clones are missing from TCRdb's copy, which holds only in-frame ones; the method was immunoSEQ multiplex PCR. The listing records about 160,000 clones. Notes on this clone: What it recognizes is unknown.

The sequencing input was PBMCs. This TCR came from a woman aged 60 to 75 in good health and CMV-seronegative.

The CDR3 here is CSVEELESRGTQYF. The DNA for the CDR3 is TGCAGCGTTGAAGAGCTTGAGTCTAGGGGGACCCAGTACTTC. The chain recombines TRBV29-1 with TRBJ2-5, with D perhaps TRBD1 (5 bases). V lost 0 bases to trimming and J lost 7 bases, with 15 bases between them. CDR3 length: 14 amino acids. Germline V gives CDR1 SQVTM, CDR2 ANQGSEA.